The clone carrying this T cell receptor (beta chain) was seen only a few times. Treatment here: randomized to nivolumab then ipilimumab (arm A) or the reverse (arm B). This entry comes from a study of sequential checkpoint blockade in melanoma. Overall study: First-line arms were nivolumab then ipilimumab, or the reverse, randomized 1:1. Each arm's sequence ended with maintenance nivolumab.

With 5 bases clipped from V and 5 bases from J, the junction kept 8 bases outside the gene matches. Germline V gene sequence: CDR1 SEHNR, CDR2 FQNEAQ (reference sequence). The CDR3 covers 15 residues. Assay: immunoSEQ multiplex PCR; the TCRdb copy retains only in-frame clones and omits some. This repertoire shows 10,000 or so clones, around 69% found once; its top ten account for more than 25%. The sequence was collected from a human donor with melanoma. The source material was CD8+ T cells sorted from blood (inferred from file names), sampled from a patient given nivolumab and ipilimumab in sequence. The chain couples TRBV7-9 to TRBJ1-2; 10 bases are shared with TRBD1. CDR3 sequence (DNA): TGTGCCAGCAGCCCAGGGACAGGGGAGGGGTATGGCTACACCTTC. Protein product: CASSPGTGEGYGYTF.